These T cell receptor beta chains were read from a single sample in a study of Graves' ophthalmopathy and Graves' hyperthyroidism. From the multiplex PCR reads, TCRdb called clonotypes with MiXCR, one entry per CDR3 protein. The table lists around 1.1 million distinct CDR3 sequences, 35% to 40% of them singletons. The sample taken for sequencing was peripheral blood or thyroid tissue (not recorded which). These TCRs come from an adult man with Graves' hyperthyroidism. CDR3s include the opening cysteine and the closing phenylalanine or tryptophan. Each record gives: D gene, clone size, V gene, J gene, CDR3 DNA, CDR3 protein. D genes are given only for firm matches. Only part of the rows carry a size: once, few, many, or a class if the clone is expanded.

NA	many	TRBV4-1	TRBJ2-6	TGCGCCAGCAGCCAACCCCCTAGCGTAATACGCTCTGGGGCCAACGTCCTGACTTTC	CASSQPPSVIRSGANVLTF
NA	NA	TRBV2	TRBJ2-7	TGTGCCAGCGGGGGTCACTACGAGCAGTACTTC	CASGGHYEQYF
NA	few	TRBV6-2/TRBV6-3	TRBJ2-7	TGTGCCAGCAGTTACTTGGCAACAGAATACGAGCAGTACTTC	CASSYLATEYEQYF
TRBD1	few	TRBV12-3/TRBV12-4	TRBJ2-5	TGTGCCAGCAGTTTTGGGGACAGGCAAGAGACCCAGTACTTC	CASSFGDRQETQYF
NA	NA	TRBV29-1	TRBJ1-4	TGCAGCGTTGAAGATACGAGGGAAAAACTGTTTTTT	CSVEDTREKLFF
NA	NA	TRBV11-2	TRBJ2-7	TGTGCCAGCAGCTTAGACATTCGCAGGGGTGCCTACGAGCAGTACTTC	CASSLDIRRGAYEQYF
NA	few	TRBV27	TRBJ1-5	TGTGCCAGCACCTCCTCGAGGGATCAGCCCCAGCATTTT	CASTSSRDQPQHF
TRBD1	many	TRBV10-3	TRBJ1-2	TGTGCCAGCACCCAAAAGGGGGCGCGGGACTATGGCTACACCTTC	CASTQKGARDYGYTF
NA	NA	TRBV20-1	TRBJ1-5	TGCAGTGCTAGTCCCAGTTATGAGTTCGGTCAGCCCCAGCATTTT	CSASPSYEFGQPQHF
NA	many	TRBV11-2	TRBJ2-7	TGTGCCAGTCGCCGTTACTCCTACAAGCAGTACTTC	CASRRYSYKQYF
TRBD1	NA	TRBV29-1	TRBJ2-7	TGCAGCGTTTGGACAGGGACAGGGTACGAGCAGTACTTC	CSVWTGTGYEQYF
NA	NA	TRBV5-6	TRBJ1-1	TGTGCCAGCGTCGAAACCGGGACACAATTTTACACTGAAGCTTTCTTT	CASVETGTQFYTEAFF
NA	NA	TRBV9	TRBJ2-2	TGTGCCAGCAGCGTAGGGGACTGGGGTTACGCCGGGGAGCTGTTTTTT	CASSVGDWGYAGELFF
TRBD2	NA	TRBV5-1	TRBJ2-5	TGCACCAGCAGCTCGCCACTAGCGGGAGAGACCCAGTACTTC	CTSSSPLAGETQYF
NA	once	TRBV10-2	TRBJ1-1	TGCGCCAGCAAATCGACGGGGACTGAAGCTTTCTTT	CASKSTGTEAFF
TRBD1	NA	TRBV29-1	TRBJ1-6	TGCAGCGTTGGACAGGGCGATTCTTCACCCCTCCACTTT	CSVGQGDSSPLHF
NA	NA	TRBV2	TRBJ2-2	TGTGCCAGCAGCCGAGATTCATTAGCAGAGCTGTTTTTT	CASSRDSLAELFF
NA	many	TRBV6-5	TRBJ1-6	TGTGCCAGCAGTCCCGGACGCGGGTCACCCCTCCACTTT	CASSPGRGSPLHF
NA	many	TRBV9	TRBJ1-1	TGTGCCAGCGGTGTGGGTGGGGGCACTGAAGCTTTCTTT	CASGVGGGTEAFF
NA	many	TRBV20-1	TRBJ1-4	TGCAGTGCTAGAGATCTGGAAGGGTCAATTGAGGAAAAACTGTTTTTT	CSARDLEGSIEEKLFF
TRBD1	many	TRBV6-6	TRBJ1-2	TGTGCCAGCAGCCGACAGGGGATAGGCTATGGCTACACCTTC	CASSRQGIGYGYTF
TRBD2	many	TRBV11-2	TRBJ2-5	TGTGCCAGTAGTTCTAGCGGGGGGCGCCAAGAGACCCAGTACTTC	CASSSSGGRQETQYF
NA	NA	TRBV28	TRBJ2-7	TGTGCCAGCAGTGTCTCACAGCGAAGACCTAACTACGAGCAGTACTTC	CASSVSQRRPNYEQYF
NA	NA	TRBV5-6	TRBJ1-2	TGTGCCAGCAGCTTTGGTGACAGGACATTCTATGGCTACACCTTC	CASSFGDRTFYGYTF
TRBD2	NA	TRBV7-8	TRBJ2-6	TGTGCCAGCAGTGGGCATCTAGCGGGCCACTCTGGGGCCAACGTCCTGACTTTC	CASSGHLAGHSGANVLTF
TRBD1	NA	TRBV6-2/TRBV6-3	TRBJ2-2	TGTGCCACCAGGAGACATCCGGGACAGGGGGCGCCGAGGGAGCTGTTTTTT	CATRRHPGQGAPRELFF
TRBD1	NA	TRBV15	TRBJ1-3	TGTGCCACCAGCGGGGGACAGCCGGGCGGAGACACCATATATTTT	CATSGGQPGGDTIYF
NA	NA	TRBV10-3	TRBJ1-6	TGTGCCAGCACAACGGGACACCCAAATCCACCCCTCCACTTT	CASTTGHPNPPLHF
TRBD2	NA	TRBV7-2	TRBJ2-7	TGTGCCAGCAGCACTAGGGCGGCGGGGGGGTTCTACGAGCAGTACTTC	CASSTRAAGGFYEQYF
TRBD1	NA	TRBV12-3/TRBV12-4	TRBJ1-2	TGTGCCAGCAGCTCTTGGACAGGTGGCTACACCTTC	CASSSWTGGYTF
NA	many	TRBV20-1	TRBJ1-5	TGCAGTGCTACCCGAATTAGTCAGCCCCAGCATTTT	CSATRISQPQHF
NA	many	TRBV12-3/TRBV12-4	TRBJ1-6	TGTGCCAGCAGTCCCACGGGTCTTACCCTCCACTTT	CASSPTGLTLHF
TRBD2	NA	TRBV7-3	TRBJ2-1	TGTGCCAGCAGCAAGACTAGCGGCTCCTACAATGAGCAGTTCTTC	CASSKTSGSYNEQFF
NA	NA	TRBV29-1	TRBJ1-2	TGCAGCGTTGGATACAGGGATCCTGGAAACACCTTC	CSVGYRDPGNTF
NA	NA	TRBV19	TRBJ1-2	TGTGCCAGTAGTATCTTCTCGGGGGGCAGAAAGTCTGTCTTCAACTATGTCTACACCTTC	CASSIFSGGRKSVFNYVYTF
NA	few	TRBV28	TRBJ1-2	TGTGCCAGCAGTTTATTCAGGAAGAACTATGGCTACACCTTC	CASSLFRKNYGYTF
NA	NA	TRBV25-1	TRBJ1-2	TGTGCCAGCAGTTACTCGGTAGGCGTCTATGGCTACACCTTC	CASSYSVGVYGYTF
TRBD2	many	TRBV7-8	TRBJ2-7	TGTGCCAGCAGTTCGAGCCGGGGGGGTCGCTACGAGCAGTACTTC	CASSSSRGGRYEQYF
NA	once	TRBV19	TRBJ1-1	TGTGCCAGTAGTATAGATGGCCTGTCGAACACTGAAGCTTTCTTT	CASSIDGLSNTEAFF
NA	few	TRBV7-9	TRBJ2-7	TGTGCCAGCAGTAGAGGGTCGTGGGGCTCCTACGAGCAGTACTTC	CASSRGSWGSYEQYF
NA	NA	TRBV7-9	TRBJ1-5	TGTGCCAGCAGCTTTGGGGGGAAGGACAATCAGCCCCAGCATTTT	CASSFGGKDNQPQHF
TRBD1	once	TRBV7-8	TRBJ1-5	TGTGCCAGCAGCTTGGCAGGGGGCGCCGGTCAGCCCCAGCATTTT	CASSLAGGAGQPQHF
NA	NA	TRBV7-2	TRBJ1-1	TGTGCCAGCAGCTTTCCGCGGAACACCGGGGAGCTGACTGAAGCTTTCTTT	CASSFPRNTGELTEAFF
NA	many	TRBV20-1	TRBJ1-1	TGCAGTGCTAGACTCAGACAGGAGGGACAAGCTTTCTTT	CSARLRQEGQAFF
NA	few	TRBV4-1	TRBJ2-6	TGCGCCAGCAGCCAAGTAGCCAGCTCTGGGGCCAACGTCCTGACTTTC	CASSQVASSGANVLTF
NA	NA	TRBV10-3	TRBJ2-7	TGTGCCATCAGTGGGCCTGACAGGGGAGGGGAGCAGTACTTC	CAISGPDRGGEQYF
TRBD1	NA	TRBV2	TRBJ1-5	TGTGCCAGCAGCCAACAGGGGCACAATCAGCCCCAGCATTTT	CASSQQGHNQPQHF
NA	NA	TRBV6-5	TRBJ1-4	TGTGCCAGCAGTTACCGGGGTCCAACTAATGAAAAACTGTTTTTT	CASSYRGPTNEKLFF
NA	NA	TRBV7-2	TRBJ1-3	TGTGCCAGCAGCTCGTCTAGCGGGGGACCCATATATTTT	CASSSSSGGPIYF
NA	many	TRBV29-1	TRBJ1-5	TGCAGCGTTGAAGATCTCAGGAATTGGAATCAGCCCCAGCATTTT	CSVEDLRNWNQPQHF
TRBD1	NA	TRBV4-3	TRBJ2-6	TGCGCCAGCAGCCAAGATCTTATGCCAGGGGGCATAGCTAGGTCTGGGGCCAACGTCCTGACTTTC	CASSQDLMPGGIARSGANVLTF
NA	NA	TRBV5-1	TRBJ1-2	TGCGCCAGCAGCGTCGGACGGCTGCCCTGGGGCTACACCTTC	CASSVGRLPWGYTF
NA	NA	TRBV28	TRBJ1-1	TGTGCCAGCAACCTACAGGGCCGGAACACTGAAGCTTTCTTT	CASNLQGRNTEAFF
TRBD1	once	TRBV15	TRBJ1-4	TGTGCCACCAGCGGTAGGACAGGGTTGGGCGAAAAACTGTTTTTT	CATSGRTGLGEKLFF
TRBD1	many	TRBV20-1	TRBJ1-6	TGCAGTGCTAGTGACCGGGACAGGAGGACGGGTAATTCACCCCTCCACTTT	CSASDRDRRTGNSPLHF